Presented here are 15 T cell receptor beta chains from one specimen sequenced in a study of cytomegalovirus exposure and HLA in healthy donors. Primers for the PCR totalled 60 Vbeta and 13 Jbeta. Produced via immunoSEQ multiplex PCR; TCRdb's table is partial and in-frame only. The sample holds around 150,000 clones, approximately 70% seen once. Material for sequencing was PBMCs. Receptor source: a man between 40 and 49 years old in good health and CMV-seropositive.

The genes are TRBV5-4 and TRBJ1-6; D not certain. CDR1 is SGHNT and CDR2 is YYREEE in the germline V gene (reference sequence). The CDR3 runs to 17 residues. The V end was cut by 2 bases, the J end by 0 bases, with 12 bases between. The CDR3 sequence is CASSFGGSSSYNSPLHF. CDR3 nucleotide sequence: TGTGCCAGCAGCTTCGGAGGGTCCAGCTCCTATAATTCACCCCTCCACTTT. Supplemented by reference TRBV5-4 and TRBJ1-6, the full variable domain reads ETGVTQSPTHLIKTRGQQVTLRCSSQSGHNTVSWYQQALGQGPQFIFQYYREEENGRGNFPPRFSGLQFPNYSSELNVNALELDDSALYLCASSFGGSSSYNSPLHFGNGTRLTVT.

This clone was seen more than once but under ten times. This chain joins TRBV19 and TRBJ2-7; D ambiguous. The length of the CDR3 is 12 residues. The germline gives CDR1 LNHDA, CDR2 SQIVND (reference sequence). Between the trimmed V and J ends, which lost 5 bases and 0 bases, there was a span of 5 bases. The CDR3 DNA is TGTGCCAGTAGTCCGAGCTCCTACGAGCAGTACTTC. Protein product: CASSPSSYEQYF.

This clone was detected only a few times. The J gene is TRBJ2-5, the V gene TRBV7-8, with D possibly matching TRBD1 (6 bases). The end of the DNA aligns better with TRBJ2-7, so the J call may be wrong. In germline, CDR1 is SGHVS, CDR2 FQNEAQ. The CDR3 covers 16 residues. CDR3 sequence: CASSLVSSGHPYEQYF. The CDR3 DNA follows: TGTGCCAGCAGCTTAGTCTCCTCGGGACACCCCTACGAGCAGTACTTC.

The chain couples TRBV5-8 to TRBJ1-4; 9 bases line up with TRBD1. V lost 4 bases and J lost 7; bases outside the gene matches: 8. The CDR3 extends over 15 amino acids. The germline V gene has CDR1 SGHTS and CDR2 YDEGEE. The CDR3 reads CASSPGQGVVEKLFF. DNA of the CDR3: TGTGCCAGCAGCCCGGGACAGGGTGTGGTTGAAAAACTGTTTTTT.

The V call is TRBV7-8, the J call TRBJ2-5; D unresolved. The DNA end is more similar to TRBJ2-7, so the J call may be wrong. The CDR3 is made up of 10 amino acids. Germline CDR1 reads SGHVS; CDR2 reads FQNEAQ. CDR3 protein: CASANYEQYF. The CDR3 DNA reads TGTGCCAGCGCTAACTACGAGCAGTACTTC.

The V gene is TRBV7-6, the J gene TRBJ1-2; no clear D gene. The CDR3 totals 15 residues. Trimming removed 5 bases from V and 2 bases from J, with 15 bases in between. Germline V gene lookup returns CDR1 SGHVS and CDR2 FNYEAQ. The chain's CDR3 is CASSLGATRNYGYTF. The CDR3 nucleotides are TGTGCCAGCAGCCTGGGAGCAACGAGGAACTATGGCTACACCTTC.

The chain joins TRBV7-3 to TRBJ2-6, with a tentative D call TRBD2 (5 bases). CDR1 and CDR2 from the germline V gene are SGHTA and FQGTGA. V lost 2 bases, J lost 0 bases, and 5 bases lay in between. The CDR3 loop spans 15 amino acids. CDR3 bases: TGTGCCAGCAGCTTAGGGAGCTCTGGGGCCAACGTCCTGACTTTC. It yields the protein CASSLGSSGANVLTF.

This clone was counted only a few times. The gene calls are TRBV4-2 and TRBJ1-3; tentatively, D is TRBD1 (5 bases). Germline loops: CDR1 LGHNA, CDR2 YNFKEQ. The germline V and J ends were trimmed by 6 bases and 4 bases, with 19 bases remaining between them. The length of the CDR3 is 16 residues. The CDR3 nucleotides read TGTGCCAGCAGTTGGTCGCAGGGAACCGACGGAAACACCATATATTTT. Protein product: CASSWSQGTDGNTIYF.

The gene calls are TRBV10-3 and TRBJ2-7, with D possibly being TRBD2 (6 bases). Looked up from germline, CDR1 is ENHRY and CDR2 is SYGVKD. CDR3 length equals 13 residues. Trimming removed 5 bases at V and 5 bases at J, with 13 bases between. The CDR3 sequence: CAISLGGEDEQYF. In nucleotides, the CDR3 is TGTGCCATCAGTTTGGGGGGAGAGGACGAGCAGTACTTC.

The rearrangement uses TRBV7-9 and TRBJ2-1, with D maybe TRBD2 (5 bases). CDR1 is SEHNR and CDR2 is FQNEAQ in the germline V gene (reference sequence). Trimming took off 5 bases at V and 5 bases at J, with 19 bases between the two ends. This CDR3 is built from 16 residues. This CDR3 is CASSGRGHLRHNEQFF. The CDR3 DNA reads as TGTGCCAGCAGCGGTCGAGGGCACCTGAGGCACAATGAGCAGTTCTTC.

The genes are TRBV11-2 and TRBJ1-2; possible D gene TRBD1, 5 bases. The germline gives CDR1 SGHAT, CDR2 FQNNGV. The CDR3 contains 16 residues. V was cut by 5 bases and J by 8 bases, with 24 bases left in between. The CDR3: CASSPLTGRTMEGYTF. For the CDR3, the DNA is TGTGCCAGCAGCCCACTCACCGGACGGACAATGGAGGGCTACACCTTC.

The rearrangement links TRBV5-1 to TRBJ2-7, with 7 bases fitting TRBD1. Germline assignment: CDR1 SGHRS and CDR2 YFSETQ. J was trimmed by 0 bases and V by 3 bases; bases with no gene match: 15. The CDR3 covers 18 residues. CDR3 bases: TGCGCCAGCAGCTCCCCTCAAGCCGACAGGGTGGGCTCCTACGAGCAGTACTTC. Translation: CASSSPQADRVGSYEQYF.

V and J are TRBV18 and TRBJ1-1, with 7 bases aligning to TRBD1. CDR3 length equals 15 residues. CDR1 and CDR2 (germline): KGHSH, LQKENI. Losses at the gene ends were 3 bases for V and 4 bases for J; bases not matched to a gene: 8. In DNA form, the CDR3 reads TGTGCCAGCTCACCTATACAGGGGTCGGGCACTGAAGCTTTCTTT. As protein: CASSPIQGSGTEAFF.

This chain links TRBV4-3 with TRBJ2-1, with D possibly matching TRBD1 (6 bases). V dropped 1 base and J dropped 9 bases, with 13 bases sitting between them. Germline V CDR1 and CDR2: LGHNA, YSLEER. The CDR3 spans 14 residues. This chain's CDR3 is CASSQGPLQGEQFF. DNA for the CDR3: TGCGCCAGCAGCCAAGGTCCCCTACAGGGTGAGCAGTTCTTC.

The chain uses TRBV6-6 and TRBJ2-2; weak D call: TRBD1 (6 bases). Deletions cut 2 bases from V and 1 base from J, with 8 bases between. Germline CDR1 reads MNHNY; CDR2 reads SVGAGI (reference sequence). There are 15 residues in the CDR3. CDR3 sequence (DNA): TGTGCCAGCAGTTACCGGACAGAGAACACCGGGGAGCTGTTTTTT. Protein product: CASSYRTENTGELFF.